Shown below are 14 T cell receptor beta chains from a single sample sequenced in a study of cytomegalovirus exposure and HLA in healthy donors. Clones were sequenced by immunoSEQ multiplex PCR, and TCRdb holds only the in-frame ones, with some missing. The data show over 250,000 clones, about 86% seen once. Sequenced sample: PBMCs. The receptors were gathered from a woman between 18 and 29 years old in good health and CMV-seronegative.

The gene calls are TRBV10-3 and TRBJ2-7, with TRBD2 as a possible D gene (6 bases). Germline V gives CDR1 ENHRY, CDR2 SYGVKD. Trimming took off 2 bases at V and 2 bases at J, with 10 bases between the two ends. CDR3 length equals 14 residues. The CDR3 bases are TGTGCCATCAGTGAGCTGGAGGGCACCTACGAGCAGTACTTC. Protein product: CAISELEGTYEQYF.

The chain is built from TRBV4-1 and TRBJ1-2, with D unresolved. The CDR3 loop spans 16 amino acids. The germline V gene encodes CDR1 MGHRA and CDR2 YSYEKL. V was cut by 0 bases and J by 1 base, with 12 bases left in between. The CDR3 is CASSQDGPGYNYGYTF. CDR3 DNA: TGCGCCAGCAGCCAAGATGGGCCGGGGTATAACTATGGCTACACCTTC.

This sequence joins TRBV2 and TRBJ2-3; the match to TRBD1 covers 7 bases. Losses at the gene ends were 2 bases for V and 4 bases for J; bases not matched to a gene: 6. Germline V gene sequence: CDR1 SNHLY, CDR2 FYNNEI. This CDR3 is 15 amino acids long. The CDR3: CASSESDRSADTQYF. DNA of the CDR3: TGTGCCAGCAGTGAATCGGACAGGTCAGCAGATACGCAGTATTTT.

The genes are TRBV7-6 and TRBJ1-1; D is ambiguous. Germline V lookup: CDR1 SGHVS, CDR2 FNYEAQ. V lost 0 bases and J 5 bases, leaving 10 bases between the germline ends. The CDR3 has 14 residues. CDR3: CASSLAEGVTEAFF. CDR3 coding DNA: TGTGCCAGCAGCTTAGCGGAGGGAGTGACTGAAGCTTTCTTT.

The CDR3 bases are TGCGCCAGCAGCTTGGAGGGACAGTTAAGGGGTTATGGCTACACCTTC. This sequence encodes CASSLEGQLRGYGYTF. This chain uses TRBV5-1 with TRBJ1-2; 7 bases are a match to TRBD1. The CDR3 totals 16 residues. Germline CDR1 reads SGHRS; CDR2 reads YFSETQ. V gave up 0 bases and J gave up 5 bases; unmatched junction bases: 10.

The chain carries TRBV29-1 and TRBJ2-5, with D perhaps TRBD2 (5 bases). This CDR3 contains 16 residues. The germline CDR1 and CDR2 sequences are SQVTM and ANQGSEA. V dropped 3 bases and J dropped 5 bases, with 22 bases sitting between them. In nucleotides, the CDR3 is TGCAGCGTTGAGATACTAGAGATTAGCCCTTGGGAGACCCAGTACTTC. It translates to CSVEILEISPWETQYF.

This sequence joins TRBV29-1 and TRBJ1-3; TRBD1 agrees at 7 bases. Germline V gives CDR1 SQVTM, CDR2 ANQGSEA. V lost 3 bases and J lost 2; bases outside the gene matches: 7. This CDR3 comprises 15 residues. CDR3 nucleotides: TGCAGCGTTGAGGAGGGGGCCGGGACTGGAAACACCATATATTTT. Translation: CSVEEGAGTGNTIYF.

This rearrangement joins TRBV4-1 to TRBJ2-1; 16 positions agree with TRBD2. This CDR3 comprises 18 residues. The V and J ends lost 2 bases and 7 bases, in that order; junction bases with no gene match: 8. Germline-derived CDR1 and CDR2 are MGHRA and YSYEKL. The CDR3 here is CASSQPGLAGGPGNEQFF. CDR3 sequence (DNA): TGCGCCAGCAGCCAACCGGGACTAGCGGGAGGGCCTGGAAATGAGCAGTTCTTC.

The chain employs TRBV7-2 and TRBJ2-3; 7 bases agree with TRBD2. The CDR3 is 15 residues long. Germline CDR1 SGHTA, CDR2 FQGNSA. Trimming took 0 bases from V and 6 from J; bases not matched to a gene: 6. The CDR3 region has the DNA TGTGCCAGCAGCTTAGCTGTGGCGGGAGCGGATACGCAGTATTTT. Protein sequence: CASSLAVAGADTQYF.

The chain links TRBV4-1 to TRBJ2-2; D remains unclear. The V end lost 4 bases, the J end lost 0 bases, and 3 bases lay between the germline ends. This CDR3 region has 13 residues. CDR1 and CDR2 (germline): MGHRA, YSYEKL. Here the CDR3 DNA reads TGCGCCAGCAGCCTAGCGAACACCGGGGAGCTGTTTTTT. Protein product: CASSLANTGELFF.

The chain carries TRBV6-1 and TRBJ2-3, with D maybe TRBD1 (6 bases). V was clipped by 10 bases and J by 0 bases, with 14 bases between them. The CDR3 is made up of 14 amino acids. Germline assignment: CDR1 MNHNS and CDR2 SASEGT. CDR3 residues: CATKQGWSTDTQYF. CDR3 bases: TGTGCCACCAAACAGGGCTGGAGCACAGATACGCAGTATTTT.

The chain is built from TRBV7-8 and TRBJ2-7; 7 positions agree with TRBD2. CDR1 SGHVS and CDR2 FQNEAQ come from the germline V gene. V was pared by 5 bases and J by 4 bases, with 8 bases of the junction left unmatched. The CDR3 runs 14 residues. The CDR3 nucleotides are TGTGCCAGCAGCCCGGGAGGCTCCTTTTACGAGCAGTACTTC. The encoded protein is CASSPGGSFYEQYF.

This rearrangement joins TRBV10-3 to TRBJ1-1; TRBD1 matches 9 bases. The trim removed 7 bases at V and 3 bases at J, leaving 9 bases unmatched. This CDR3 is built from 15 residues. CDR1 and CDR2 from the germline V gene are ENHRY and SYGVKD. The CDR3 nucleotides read TGTGCCATCAAAGGACAGGGGACAATAGACACTGAAGCTTTCTTT. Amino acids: CAIKGQGTIDTEAFF.

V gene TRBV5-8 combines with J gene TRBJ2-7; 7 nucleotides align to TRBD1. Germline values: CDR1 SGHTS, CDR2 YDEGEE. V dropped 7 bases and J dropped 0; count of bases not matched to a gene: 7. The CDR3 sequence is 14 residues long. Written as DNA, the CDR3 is TGTGCCAGCTCCCAACCAGGGGGCTCCTACGAGCAGTACTTC. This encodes CASSQPGGSYEQYF.